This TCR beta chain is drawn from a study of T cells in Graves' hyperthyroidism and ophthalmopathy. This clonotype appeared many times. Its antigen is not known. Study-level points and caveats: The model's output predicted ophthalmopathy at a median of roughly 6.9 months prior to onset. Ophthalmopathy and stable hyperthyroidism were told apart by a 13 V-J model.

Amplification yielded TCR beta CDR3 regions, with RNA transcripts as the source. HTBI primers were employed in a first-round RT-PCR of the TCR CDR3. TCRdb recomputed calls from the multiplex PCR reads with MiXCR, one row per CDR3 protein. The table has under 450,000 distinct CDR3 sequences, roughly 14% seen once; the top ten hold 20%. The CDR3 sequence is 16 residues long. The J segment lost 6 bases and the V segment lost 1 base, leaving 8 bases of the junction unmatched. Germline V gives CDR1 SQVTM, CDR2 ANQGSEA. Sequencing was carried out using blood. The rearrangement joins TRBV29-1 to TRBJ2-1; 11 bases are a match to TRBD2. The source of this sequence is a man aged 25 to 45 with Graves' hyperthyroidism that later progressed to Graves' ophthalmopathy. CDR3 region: CSVEGLAGGRINEQFF. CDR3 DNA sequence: TGCAGCGTTGAAGGGTTAGCGGGGGGGCGGATCAATGAGCAGTTCTTC.